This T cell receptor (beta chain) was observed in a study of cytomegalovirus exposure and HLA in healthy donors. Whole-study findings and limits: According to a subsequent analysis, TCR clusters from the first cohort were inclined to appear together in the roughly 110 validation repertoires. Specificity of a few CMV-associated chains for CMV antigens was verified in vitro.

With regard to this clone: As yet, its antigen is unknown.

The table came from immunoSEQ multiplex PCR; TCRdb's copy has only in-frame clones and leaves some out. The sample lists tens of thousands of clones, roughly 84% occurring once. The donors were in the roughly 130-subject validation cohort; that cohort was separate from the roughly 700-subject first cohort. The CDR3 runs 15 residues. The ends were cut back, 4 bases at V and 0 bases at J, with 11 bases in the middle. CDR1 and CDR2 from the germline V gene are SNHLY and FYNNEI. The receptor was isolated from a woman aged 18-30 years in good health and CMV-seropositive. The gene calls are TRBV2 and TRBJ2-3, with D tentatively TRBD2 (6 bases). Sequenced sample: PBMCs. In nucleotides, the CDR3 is TGTGCCAGCAGTGGGTTAGCGGCTAGCACAGATACGCAGTATTTT. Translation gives CASSGLAASTDTQYF.